This T cell receptor (beta chain) was obtained from a study of control samples from healthy donors and cancer patients. The CDR3 length is 15 residues. Germline values: CDR1 MNHEY, CDR2 SVGAGI. Trimming removed 2 bases from V and 9 bases from J, with 19 bases in between. Sequencing was performed with immunoSEQ multiplex PCR; in TCRdb, only in-frame clones are kept and a portion is missing. The data contain around 130,000 clones, about 95% of them seen just once; the ten biggest clones take up 3.5% to 4%. The chain joins TRBV6-5 to TRBJ1-1, with D perhaps matching TRBD1 (5 bases). The origin of this receptor is a man aged 25 to 40 in good health. Source material: blood. CDR3 sequence (DNA): TGTGCCAGCAGTTACGCAGCAGGGAATTTGGTCCAAGCTTTCTTT. Its protein is CASSYAAGNLVQAFF.